What follows are 30 T cell receptor beta chains derived from one specimen sequenced in a study of beta chain features in type 1 diabetes. Study-wide results and caveats: Shortening of TCRB CDR3s, moderate but significant, appeared in all four CD4+ subsets of Type 1 diabetes patients.

All of the isolated RNA was reverse transcribed, so expressed TCRB transcripts were sequenced. Using immunoSEQ multiplex PCR, the repertoire was profiled, and TCRdb retains in-frame clones only, with some absent. The sample carries hundreds of thousands of clones, about a tenth recorded once. No antigen has been identified for these receptors. The specimen sequenced was naive CD4+ T cells from blood. Receptor source: a man aged 30 to 39 with type 1 diabetes.

This rearrangement joins TRBV4-3 to TRBJ2-7, with D tentatively TRBD1 (6 bases). Germline V lookup: CDR1 LGHNA, CDR2 YSLEER. The CDR3 covers 17 residues. V was cut by 1 base and J by 1 base, with 17 bases left in between. In DNA, the CDR3 is TGCGCCAGCAGCCAAGTACTCCTGGCAGGGGCATCCTACGAGCAGTACTTC. This codes for CASSQVLLAGASYEQYF.

This chain links TRBV29-1 with TRBJ1-2; no clear D. The V gene's germline CDR1 is SQVTM and CDR2 ANQGSEA. There are 15 residues in the CDR3. The ends were cut back, 5 bases at V and 5 bases at J, with 21 bases in the middle. CDR3: CSVYPVGDVGYGYTF. The CDR3 bases are TGCAGCGTTTATCCTGTCGGGGATGTGGGGTATGGCTACACCTTC.

The rearrangement uses TRBV6-1 and TRBJ2-3; TRBD1 agrees at 11 bases. V dropped 5 bases and J dropped 6; count of bases not matched to a gene: 7. Germline CDR1 reads MNHNS; CDR2 reads SASEGT. The CDR3 has 15 amino acids. CDR3 sequence: CASSRTGGLGDTQYF. The CDR3 DNA sequence: TGTGCCAGCAGTCGGACAGGGGGCTTAGGTGATACGCAGTATTTT.

This sequence joins TRBV2 and TRBJ2-2; weak D call: TRBD1 (6 bases). CDR3 length: 15 residues. V shed 6 bases and J shed 4 bases, with 15 bases lying between them. Germline V gene lookup returns CDR1 SNHLY and CDR2 FYNNEI. The CDR3 coding sequence is TGTGCCAGCAGCCGATTTGGACAGACCACCGGGGAGCTGTTTTTT. It specifies CASSRFGQTTGELFF. Full variable domain (missing parts from reference TRBV2 and TRBJ2-2): EPEVTQTPSHQVTQMGQEVILRCVPISNHLYFYWYRQILGQKVEFLVSFYNNEISEKSEIFDDQFSVERPDGSNFTLKIRSTKLEDSAMYFCASSRFGQTTGELFFGEGSRLTVL.

This clone occurred once. The chain links TRBV7-9 to TRBJ2-3, with TRBD1 matching 7 bases. The CDR3 extends over 15 amino acids. Trimming removed 5 bases from V and 5 bases from J; junction bases left unmatched: 10. The germline V gene encodes CDR1 SEHNR and CDR2 FQNEAQ (reference sequence). In DNA, the CDR3 is TGTGCCAGCAGCCCGATCGGGACAGTGAAAGATACGCAGTATTTT. Translating gives CASSPIGTVKDTQYF.

The V call is TRBV6-5, the J call TRBJ1-6; no reliable D call. Germline CDR1 reads MNHEY; CDR2 reads SVGAGI. This CDR3 has 14 amino acids. V was pared by 1 base and J by 8 bases, with 9 bases between. CDR3 nucleotide sequence: TGTGCCAGCAGTTACTTGGCGGCGGATTCACCCCTCCACTTT. It is translated as CASSYLAADSPLHF.

The chain links TRBV6-1 to TRBJ2-1; weak D call: TRBD1 (6 bases). V gave up 1 base and J gave up 12 bases, with 13 bases separating them. The CDR3 is made up of 13 amino acids. Germline V lookup: CDR1 MNHNS, CDR2 SASEGT. The CDR3, as DNA: TGTGCCAGCAGTGAAGTTCCACAGGGACGGCAGTTCTTC. It specifies CASSEVPQGRQFF.

The gene calls are TRBV27 and TRBJ2-5, with 7 bases aligning to TRBD1. There are 13 residues in the CDR3. Trimming removed 6 bases from V and 5 bases from J; junction bases left unmatched: 6. In germline, CDR1 is MNHEY, CDR2 SMNVEV (reference sequence). The CDR3 spells CASRQQGRETQYF. The CDR3 DNA reads as TGTGCCAGCAGACAACAGGGGCGGGAGACCCAGTACTTC.

This clone was detected only a few times. The chain is built from TRBV2 and TRBJ2-5; 9 bases match TRBD1. CDR3 length: 14 amino acids. Germline CDR1 is SNHLY and CDR2 is FYNNEI. Trimming cost V 9 bases and J 5 bases; bases outside gene matches: 10. The CDR3 coding sequence is TGTGCCAGTATCCGGGACAGGGCAGATGAGACCCAGTACTTC. Translation: CASIRDRADETQYF.

A few counts support this clone. V usage is TRBV7-2 and J usage is TRBJ2-2; D is unresolved. The germline gives CDR1 SGHTA, CDR2 FQGNSA. The CDR3 has 13 amino acids. Trimming removed 6 bases from V and 5 bases from J, with 10 bases in between. The CDR3 nucleotides are TGTGCCAGCAGTTATACTAAGACCGGGGAGCTGTTTTTT. It specifies CASSYTKTGELFF. Full variable domain (outside the CDR3, taken from reference TRBV7-2 and TRBJ2-2): GAGVSQSPSNKVTEKGKDVELRCDPISGHTALYWYRQSLGQGLEFLIYFQGNSAPDKSGLPSDRFSAERTGGSVSTLTIQRTQQEDSAVYLCASSYTKTGELFFGEGSRLTVL.

This clone was observed a few times. The genes are TRBV14 and TRBJ1-1; no clear D gene. Germline V gene sequence: CDR1 SGHDN, CDR2 FVKESK. This CDR3 is 12 amino acids long. Trimming removed 1 base at V and 9 bases at J, with 9 bases between. In nucleotides, the CDR3 is TGTGCCAGCAGCCAAGTGTTAGAGCAAGCTTTCTTT. Protein sequence: CASSQVLEQAFF.

Only a few counts were recorded for this clone. The chain joins TRBV18 to TRBJ2-4; 7 bases line up with TRBD2. CDR1 is KGHSH and CDR2 is LQKENI in the germline V gene. J gave up 2 bases and V 3 bases, and 4 bases lay outside the gene matches. The CDR3 sequence is 15 residues long. In DNA form, the CDR3 reads TGTGCCAGCTCACCCCCGGGGGGAACCAAAAACATTCAGTACTTC. Its protein is CASSPPGGTKNIQYF.

This clone was observed a handful of times. This rearrangement joins TRBV5-1 to TRBJ2-1; 10 bases align to TRBD2. The CDR3 runs 17 residues. J was trimmed by 4 bases and V by 4 bases; bases with no gene match: 11. CDR1 SGHRS and CDR2 YFSETQ come from the germline V gene. For the CDR3, the DNA is TGCGCCAGCAGCCTGGGGCTAGCGGGGGCCCCATACAATGAGCAGTTCTTC. Its protein is CASSLGLAGAPYNEQFF.

This clone has more than one count but fewer than ten. This chain uses TRBV4-1 with TRBJ1-6; 9 bases map to TRBD1. With 3 bases clipped from V and 16 bases from J, the junction kept 7 bases outside the gene matches. The germline V gene has CDR1 MGHRA and CDR2 YSYEKL. The CDR3 runs to 13 residues. The CDR3 DNA follows: TGCGCCAGCAGCCAGTACGGGACAGGGTATCTCCACTTT. It yields the protein CASSQYGTGYLHF.

The CDR3 DNA sequence: TGTGCCAGCAGGGGACAGTTAGGGGGTGAGCAGTTCTTC. Residues: CASRGQLGGEQFF. The rearrangement joins TRBV2 to TRBJ2-1; 7 positions agree with TRBD1. Per the germline V gene, CDR1 is SNHLY and CDR2 is FYNNEI. The CDR3 runs 13 residues. The V gene end was trimmed by 6 bases and the J gene end by 9 bases; junction bases not matched to a gene: 8.

CDR3 region: CASSVVIQRNSPLHF. The DNA for the CDR3 is TGTGCCAGCAGTGTAGTCATACAGAGAAATTCACCCCTCCACTTT. The chain has TRBV2 and TRBJ1-6; D is ambiguous. V was pared by 4 bases and J by 7 bases, with 14 bases between. The CDR3 spans 15 residues. CDR1 SNHLY and CDR2 FYNNEI come from the germline V gene.

In its sample, this clone was seen a few times. The chain uses TRBV7-8 and TRBJ1-6; D gene unclear. Trimming pared 6 bases from V and 7 bases from J, leaving 13 bases between. Germline CDR1 and CDR2: SGHVS and FQNEAQ. The CDR3 consists of 14 residues. The CDR3, as DNA: TGTGCCAGCAGGGGGAGGGAGTTGAATTCACCCCTCCACTTT. It is translated as CASRGRELNSPLHF.

The chain carries TRBV28 and TRBJ1-1; the match to TRBD1 covers 8 bases. The J segment lost 5 bases and the V segment lost 6 bases, leaving 11 bases of the junction unmatched. The germline V gene has CDR1 MDHEN and CDR2 SYDVKM. The CDR3 extends over 15 amino acids. CDR3 residues: CASRQDRDRRTEAFF. Written as DNA, the CDR3 is TGTGCCAGCAGACAGGACAGGGACCGGAGGACTGAAGCTTTCTTT. Full variable domain (missing parts from reference TRBV28 and TRBJ1-1): DVKVTQSSRYLVKRTGEKVFLECVQDMDHENMFWYRQDPGLGLRLIYFSYDVKMKEKGDIPEGYSVSREKKERFSLILESASTNQTSMYLCASRQDRDRRTEAFFGQGTRLTVV.

The chain joins TRBV4-1 to TRBJ2-5, with 11 bases that match TRBD2. Germline-derived CDR1 and CDR2 are MGHRA and YSYEKL. Trimming removed 8 bases from V and 7 bases from J; junction bases left unmatched: 9. CDR3 length: 14 residues. The CDR3 nucleotides read TGCGCCAGCGGGCGACTAGCGGGGCAGGCGACCCAGTACTTC. It codes for CASGRLAGQATQYF.

This clone occurred a few times. The gene calls are TRBV28 and TRBJ2-5, with D perhaps TRBD1 (6 bases). CDR1 is MDHEN, CDR2 SYDVKM, per germline. CDR3 length equals 15 residues. Trimming cost V 5 bases and J 3 bases, with 16 bases left between them. In DNA form, the CDR3 reads TGTGCCAGCAGTCACAGGGTCGGGTGGGAAGAGACCCAGTACTTC. The encoded protein is CASSHRVGWEETQYF.

The chain has TRBV5-1 and TRBJ2-2; 8 positions match TRBD2. The CDR3 loop spans 15 amino acids. CDR1 is SGHRS and CDR2 is YFSETQ in the germline V gene. With 4 bases clipped from V and 5 bases from J, the junction kept 7 bases outside the gene matches. CDR3 nucleotide sequence: TGCGCCAGCAGCCCTGGGACTAGTGGAACCGGGGAGCTGTTTTTT. Protein sequence: CASSPGTSGTGELFF.

DNA of the CDR3: TGTGCCAGCAGTCAACCGACAGTTAGGACCCTCCACTTT. The encoded protein is CASSQPTVRTLHF. V and J are TRBV28 and TRBJ1-6, with D perhaps TRBD1 (5 bases). Germline CDR1 reads MDHEN; CDR2 reads SYDVKM. Trimming pared 5 bases from V and 14 bases from J, leaving 16 bases between. The CDR3 loop spans 13 amino acids.

V and J are TRBV5-4 and TRBJ2-7; tentatively, D is TRBD1 (6 bases). The V gene lost 4 bases and the J gene lost 3 bases, with 14 bases spanning the gap. Germline V CDR1 and CDR2: SGHNT, YYREEE (reference sequence). This CDR3 comprises 14 residues. The CDR3 loop is CASSPTGTDYEQYF. The CDR3 nucleotides are TGTGCCAGCAGCCCCACAGGGACGGACTACGAGCAGTACTTC.

This clone was seen a few times. The rearrangement links TRBV19 to TRBJ1-5; D possibly corresponds to TRBD1 (6 bases). This CDR3 is 12 amino acids long. V shed 6 bases and J shed 9 bases, with 12 bases lying between them. CDR1 and CDR2 (germline): LNHDA, SQIVND (reference sequence). The CDR3 loop reads CASSLRGAPQHF. The CDR3 DNA follows: TGTGCCAGTAGCCTCAGGGGAGCGCCCCAGCATTTT.

The chain combines TRBV7-9 with TRBJ1-2, with unresolved D. The ends were cut back, 0 bases at V and 8 bases at J, with 13 bases in the middle. CDR3 length: 14 amino acids. CDR1 SEHNR and CDR2 FQNEAQ come from the germline V gene (reference sequence). The CDR3: CASSLAAVGLGYTF. The CDR3 DNA is TGTGCCAGCAGCTTAGCGGCAGTGGGCCTGGGCTACACCTTC.

The chain employs TRBV7-6 and TRBJ2-1; TRBD1 matches at 9 bases. V was clipped by 1 base and J by 9 bases; unmatched bases: 4. CDR1 and CDR2 from the germline V gene are SGHVS and FNYEAQ. The CDR3 is 14 amino acids. In nucleotides, the CDR3 is TGTGCCAGCAGCTTAGGGGACAGGGCTGGTGAGCAGTTCTTC. This encodes CASSLGDRAGEQFF.

The sample holds a few counts of this clone. The CDR3 is CASVPRQGSGANIQYF. The DNA of the CDR3 is TGTGCCAGCGTGCCTCGACAGGGGTCAGGGGCAAACATTCAGTACTTC. J is TRBJ2-4 and V is TRBV6-6, with 8 bases that match TRBD1. Germline-derived CDR1 and CDR2 are MNHNY and SVGAGI (reference sequence). There are 16 residues in the CDR3. V dropped 8 bases and J dropped 6; count of bases not matched to a gene: 15.

The chain recombines TRBV9 with TRBJ2-1; 13 positions agree with TRBD2. Looked up from germline, CDR1 is SGDLS and CDR2 is YYNGEE. CDR3 size: 17 residues. V lost 4 bases, J lost 4 bases, and 8 bases stayed unmatched. The DNA of the CDR3 is TGTGCCAGCAGCCCTCGACTAGCGGGGGGTAAATACAATGAGCAGTTCTTC. This gives the protein CASSPRLAGGKYNEQFF.

There are a few counts of this clone. The chain uses TRBV5-6 and TRBJ1-1; 7 nucleotides line up with TRBD1. This CDR3 region has 16 residues. V lost 0 bases and J lost 2; bases outside the gene matches: 7. Germline CDR1 SGHDT, CDR2 YYEEEE. Here the CDR3 reads CASSLVRDSHNTEAFF. CDR3 coding DNA: TGTGCCAGCAGCTTGGTCCGGGACAGCCATAACACTGAAGCTTTCTTT.

The sample holds a few counts of this clone. This sequence joins TRBV29-1 and TRBJ2-1; 7 nucleotides match TRBD1. V lost 5 bases and J lost 0; bases outside the gene matches: 4. Looked up from germline, CDR1 is SQVTM and CDR2 is ANQGSEA. The CDR3 covers 14 residues. CDR3 bases: TGCAGCGTTACAGGGGAAAGCTCCTACAATGAGCAGTTCTTC. It codes for CSVTGESSYNEQFF.